These 21 T cell receptor beta chains share one sample of origin, sequenced in a study of Graves' ophthalmopathy and Graves' hyperthyroidism. Transcripts of RNA were the source for amplifying TCR beta CDR3 regions. The first-round RT-PCR employed HTBI primers together with the Qiagen OneStep RT-PCR kit. A multiplex PCR was then performed as the second round. Via MiXCR, TCRdb re-called the multiplex PCR reads, giving one row per CDR3 protein. The sample carries roughly 600,000 distinct CDR3 sequences, 35% to 45% recorded once. The sample comprised peripheral blood or thyroid tissue (not recorded which). Source of these receptors: an adult man with Graves' hyperthyroidism.

This chain connects TRBV15 to TRBJ2-7; TRBD1 aligns across 9 bases. The CDR3 runs to 14 residues. CDR1 and CDR2 (germline): LNHNV, YYDKDF (reference sequence). V was clipped by 3 bases and J by 5 bases; unmatched bases: 5. CDR3 bases: TGTGCCACCAGCAGCGACAGGGGGTCTCACGAGCAGTACTTC. Its translation: CATSSDRGSHEQYF. Complete variable domain (other parts from reference TRBV15 and TRBJ2-7): DAMVIQNPRYQVTQFGKPVTLSCSQTLNHNVMYWYQQKSSQAPKLLFHYYDKDFNNEADTPDNFQSRRPNTSFCFLDIRSPGLGDTAMYLCATSSDRGSHEQYFGPGTRLTVT.

The table lists this clonotype with many counts. The V gene is TRBV7-6, the J gene TRBJ2-5; 13 bases are a match to TRBD2. The germline V gene has CDR1 SGHVS and CDR2 FNYEAQ. With V trimmed by 4 bases and J by 5 bases, 13 bases remained unmatched. The CDR3 extends over 18 amino acids. The DNA of the CDR3 is TGTGCCAGCAGCTCAACTCCACTAGCGGGAGGGCCCTGGGAGACCCAGTACTTC. Its translation is CASSSTPLAGGPWETQYF.

A remark on this clonotype: It may be a read error: a sequence one base away is much more abundant. The genes are TRBV20-1 and TRBJ2-2; D is unclear. This CDR3 region has 14 residues. Germline CDR1 reads DFQATT; CDR2 reads SNEGSKA (reference sequence). Deletions cut 5 bases from V and 9 bases from J, with 19 bases between. In DNA form, the CDR3 reads TGCAGTGCTCCCGACATCCGGGTCGCCAGGGAGCTGTTTTTT. Translating gives CSAPDIRVARELFF.

The V call is TRBV9, the J call TRBJ2-3, with 7 bases identical to TRBD2. The CDR3 loop spans 13 amino acids. CDR1 and CDR2 from the germline V gene are SGDLS and YYNGEE. J gave up 8 bases and V 0 bases, and 3 bases lay outside the gene matches. The CDR3 coding sequence is TGTGCCAGCAGCGTAGGGGAGGGTATTACGCAGTATTTT. This gives the protein CASSVGEGITQYF. The entire variable domain, with the rest obtained from reference TRBV9 and TRBJ2-3, is as follows: DSGVTQTPKHLITATGQRVTLRCSPRSGDLSVYWYQQSLDQGLQFLIQYYNGEERAKGNILERFSAQQFPDLHSELNLSSLELGDSALYFCASSVGEGITQYFGPGTRLTVL.

V gene TRBV7-9 combines with J gene TRBJ1-1, with D uncertain. Trimming cost V 1 base and J 4 bases, with 4 bases left between them. This CDR3 spans 12 amino acids. CDR1 and CDR2 from the germline V gene are SEHNR and FQNEAQ (reference sequence). CDR3: CASSLDITEAFF. The CDR3 nucleotides read TGTGCCAGCAGCTTAGACATCACTGAAGCTTTCTTT.

The chain couples TRBV10-3 to TRBJ2-2, with a tentative D call TRBD1 (5 bases). Germline V gene data show CDR1 as ENHRY and CDR2 as SYGVKD. Trimming shortened V by 2 bases and J by 6 bases, and 10 bases separated the two germline ends. The length of the CDR3 is 14 residues. This CDR3 is CAISEERGSGELFF. CDR3 bases: TGTGCCATCAGTGAGGAAAGGGGTTCCGGGGAGCTGTTTTTT.

This rearrangement joins TRBV20-1 to TRBJ1-5; no firm D call. The germline gives CDR1 DFQATT, CDR2 SNEGSKA (reference sequence). Trimming pared 3 bases from V and 0 bases from J, leaving 9 bases between. CDR3 length: 14 amino acids. In nucleotides, the CDR3 is TGCAGTGCTAGGTACGATAATAGCAATCAGCCCCAGCATTTT. This sequence encodes CSARYDNSNQPQHF.

This clonotype was observed many times. This chain connects TRBV6-5 to TRBJ1-1; 7 nucleotides line up with TRBD1. The CDR3 totals 13 residues. V dropped 6 bases and J dropped 7; count of bases not matched to a gene: 8. Germline values: CDR1 MNHEY, CDR2 SVGAGI. The CDR3 region has the DNA TGTGCCAGCAGACTAACTACAGGGGATGAAGCTTTCTTT. Translated: CASRLTTGDEAFF.

This clonotype was detected many times. This chain joins TRBV29-1 and TRBJ2-7; 9 positions agree with TRBD1. This CDR3 has 13 residues. The ends lost 0 bases at V and 5 bases at J; junction bases unmatched: 2. Germline lookup yields CDR1 SQVTM and CDR2 ANQGSEA. The CDR3 region is CSVEETGGDEQYF. DNA for the CDR3: TGCAGCGTTGAAGAGACAGGGGGAGACGAGCAGTACTTC.

This clonotype appeared a single time. A read error is possible here, since a much larger clone lies one base away. The CDR3 ends on some other residue instead of the conserved phenylalanine or tryptophan, so this is likely a read error. The chain couples TRBV9 to TRBJ1-1; perhaps TRBD1 as D (6 bases). V was trimmed by 0 bases and J by 4 bases, leaving 10 bases between them. Per germline, CDR1 SGDLS and CDR2 YYNGEE. This CDR3 contains 14 residues. CDR3 DNA sequence: TGTGCCAGCAGCGTAGGAGGGGGGAGCACTGAAGCTTTCCTT. It is translated as CASSVGGGSTEAFL.

This clonotype was counted ten times or more. The chain has TRBV24-1 and TRBJ2-2, with D perhaps assigned TRBD1 or TRBD2 (5 bases each). The CDR3 spans 16 residues. Per germline, CDR1 KGHDR and CDR2 SFDVKD. Trimming shortened V by 1 base and J by 3 bases, and 11 bases separated the two germline ends. CDR3 DNA sequence: TGTGCCACCAGTGATTTCTCCGGGGCGCACACCGGGGAGCTGTTTTTT. Its protein product is CATSDFSGAHTGELFF.

The chain employs TRBV4-2 and TRBJ2-7, with a weak D call TRBD1 (6 bases). V was pared by 4 bases and J by 6 bases, with 10 bases between. There are 12 residues in the CDR3. Germline V gives CDR1 LGHNA, CDR2 YNFKEQ. CDR3 protein: CASSLGGFEQYF. In nucleotides, the CDR3 is TGTGCCAGCAGCCTAGGGGGTTTCGAGCAGTACTTC.

This clonotype was seen many times. The junction departs from germline at one end; a sequencing error may be responsible. This chain links TRBV7-7 with TRBJ1-5, with D perhaps TRBD1 (5 bases). This CDR3 region has 17 residues. The germline V gene has CDR1 SSHAT and CDR2 FNYEAQ (reference sequence). CDR3 coding DNA: TGTGCTAGCAGCTCCTCCTGGCAGGGCCATAGCAATCAGCCCCAGCATTTT. This translates into CASSSSWQGHSNQPQHF.

This clonotype was counted a few times. This sequence joins TRBV6-6 and TRBJ1-3; D possibly corresponds to TRBD1 (6 bases). The V end lost 9 bases, the J end lost 0 bases, and 9 bases lay between the germline ends. CDR1 and CDR2 (germline): MNHNY, SVGAGI (reference sequence). This CDR3 is 13 amino acids long. CDR3 in amino acids: CASRDNSGNTIYF. In DNA, the CDR3 is TGTGCCAGTAGGGACAACTCTGGAAACACCATATATTTT.

The V gene is TRBV2, the J gene TRBJ1-2, with TRBD1 as a possible D gene (5 bases). The V gene lost 2 bases and the J gene lost 5 bases, with 12 bases spanning the gap. The CDR3 extends over 14 amino acids. Germline loops: CDR1 SNHLY, CDR2 FYNNEI. The CDR3 coding sequence is TGTGCCAGCAGTGAATCCCGGGGCGGTTATGGCTACACCTTC. Protein sequence: CASSESRGGYGYTF.

This clonotype came up a few times. The rearrangement joins TRBV12-3 or TRBV12-4 to TRBJ1-5; D not certain. CDR3 size: 14 residues. With 9 bases removed from V and 1 base from J, the gap between germline ends came to 13 bases. In nucleotides, the CDR3 is TGTGCCAGTCGGGAGTTGGGGAGCAATCAGCCCCAGCATTTT. Protein product: CASRELGSNQPQHF.

J is TRBJ2-2 and V is TRBV12-3 or TRBV12-4, with D unclear. CDR3 length: 9 residues. V lost 7 bases, J lost 6 bases, and 0 bases lay in between. In DNA, the CDR3 is TGTGCCAGCACCGGGGAGCTGTTTTTT. The encoded protein is CASTGELFF.

This clonotype was observed a handful of times. The CDR3 nucleotides are TGTGCCAGCTCACCTTCAACAGGGAATGGCTACACCTTC. This gives the protein CASSPSTGNGYTF. The chain is built from TRBV18 and TRBJ1-2, with a possible D match to TRBD1 (6 bases). Trimming removed 3 bases from V and 6 bases from J, with 11 bases in between. Germline V gives CDR1 KGHSH, CDR2 LQKENI. CDR3 size: 13 residues.

CDR3 nucleotides: TGTGCCAGCAACGAAGGCGGGAGGCTGGGGGAGCTGTTTTTT. It is translated as CASNEGGRLGELFF. The rearrangement links TRBV7-2 to TRBJ2-2; 8 positions match TRBD2. The junction had 9 bases not matched to a gene; V was cut back by 7 bases and J by 8 bases. From germline, CDR1 is SGHTA and CDR2 FQGNSA. The CDR3 has 14 residues. The full variable domain, rest sourced from reference TRBV7-2 and TRBJ2-2, is GAGVSQSPSNKVTEKGKDVELRCDPISGHTALYWYRQSLGQGLEFLIYFQGNSAPDKSGLPSDRFSAERTGGSVSTLTIQRTQQEDSAVYLCASNEGGRLGELFFGEGSRLTVL.

The rearrangement joins TRBV24-1 to TRBJ1-5; 9 nucleotides align to TRBD1. The CDR3 consists of 19 residues. Germline CDR1 and CDR2: KGHDR and SFDVKD. Trimming at V came to 0 bases and at J to 2 bases, leaving 10 bases not matched to a gene. As DNA, the CDR3 is TGTGCCACCAGTGATTTGGGGACAGGGTATCGGCGTGGCAATCAGCCCCAGCATTTT. Encoded protein: CATSDLGTGYRRGNQPQHF.

As to this clonotype: One base away lies a much larger clone, so this may be a sequencing read error. The J gene is TRBJ2-5, the V gene TRBV20-1, with TRBD1 matching 12 bases. In germline, CDR1 is DFQATT, CDR2 SNEGSKA (reference sequence). The CDR3 sequence is 17 residues long. V lost 3 bases and J lost 5; bases outside the gene matches: 13. This chain's CDR3 is CSARNQPGTGGGETQYF. The CDR3 DNA reads TGCAGTGCTAGGAATCAGCCCGGGACAGGGGGCGGGGAGACCCAGTACTTC.